This T cell receptor (beta chain) originates from a study of response to subunit inactivated influenza vaccine (dated by TCRdb to 2016 to 2019). The study in broad terms: Deep quantitative T cell receptor repertoire profiling was used in the study to track responses to a trivalent subunit inactivated influenza vaccine. On the study overall, not on this receptor specifically: The authors suggested that each seasonal influenza vaccination may recruit only a limited number of new T cells.

Counted from cysteine to phenylalanine, this CDR3 has 14 amino acids. Solely the CDR3 DNA is kept, with 42 bases framed from the first base. The method behind the library was RT-PCR. Instrument used: Illumina HiSeq 2500. TCRdb reprocessed the public reads (quality trimming at Q25 with fastp, clone calling with MiXCR) and kept in-frame beta chains. Every CDR3 protein is listed once, alongside the most common genes and DNA of its rows. The sample table contains 600,000 to 850,000 distinct CDR3 sequences; only one count was recorded for about 15% of them. The top ten hold 7.6% of the sample. This clonotype was counted only a few times. Its target antigen remains unknown. Qualities for individual bases were not recorded, and no much larger clone is one base off.

The material sequenced was PBMCs from blood, taken around 14 days before vaccination. This chain joins TRBV21-1 to TRBJ2-1. TRBV21-1 is a pseudogene. The source is a man over 45 who received an inactivated influenza vaccine. Donor details come from another sample of the same person, matched by shared clones. The CDR3 loop reads CASSKALTGNEQFF. In nucleotides, the sequence is TGTGCCAGCAGCAAAGCGCTGACCGGCAATGAGCAGTTCTTC.